The rows below give T cell receptor beta chains drawn from one sample of a study of cytomegalovirus exposure and HLA in healthy donors. The assay was immunoSEQ multiplex PCR, and TCRdb's table has in-frame clones only and misses some. The sample records about 160,000 clones, over 70% being singletons. Sequenced input: PBMCs. These receptors were obtained from a woman aged 25 to 39 in good health and CMV-seronegative. CDR3s leave out the opening cysteine and the closing phenylalanine or tryptophan. Each record gives: V gene, CDR3 length, J gene, clone size, CDR3 protein. Only some rows state a clone size, as once, few, many or a class for expanded clones.

v_call: TRBV4-1; cdr3_length: 14; j_call: TRBJ2-7; clone_size: .; cdr3_aa: ASSQDRQGTSYEQY
v_call: TRBV5-1; cdr3_length: 12; j_call: TRBJ2-3; clone_size: .; cdr3_aa: ASSFGLNTDTQY
v_call: TRBV5-5; cdr3_length: 13; j_call: TRBJ2-5; clone_size: once; cdr3_aa: ASSYQQGDQETQY
v_call: TRBV28; cdr3_length: 13; j_call: TRBJ2-2; clone_size: .; cdr3_aa: ASSPPGMNTGELF
v_call: TRBV10-3; cdr3_length: 13; j_call: TRBJ1-1; clone_size: .; cdr3_aa: AISDIRGGDTEAF
v_call: TRBV7-9; cdr3_length: 14; j_call: TRBJ1-1; clone_size: .; cdr3_aa: ATRPEGAGMNTEAF
v_call: TRBV25-1; cdr3_length: 11; j_call: TRBJ2-7; clone_size: .; cdr3_aa: ASRGQGTYEQY
v_call: TRBV7-2; cdr3_length: 13; j_call: TRBJ1-1; clone_size: once; cdr3_aa: ASSFGDRRNTEAF
v_call: TRBV11-2; cdr3_length: 14; j_call: TRBJ2-5; clone_size: .; cdr3_aa: ASSSNKGGWGETQY
v_call: TRBV6-5; cdr3_length: 11; j_call: TRBJ2-7; clone_size: .; cdr3_aa: ASMGILAGEQY
v_call: TRBV10-3; cdr3_length: 12; j_call: TRBJ1-1; clone_size: .; cdr3_aa: AISARTGATEAF
v_call: TRBV15; cdr3_length: 11; j_call: TRBJ1-2; clone_size: .; cdr3_aa: ATSSGVAYGYT
v_call: TRBV7-9; cdr3_length: 12; j_call: TRBJ1-4; clone_size: .; cdr3_aa: ASSFSGGNEKLF
v_call: TRBV27; cdr3_length: 10; j_call: TRBJ2-1; clone_size: .; cdr3_aa: ASSMAGNEQF
v_call: TRBV30; cdr3_length: 13; j_call: TRBJ1-2; clone_size: .; cdr3_aa: AWTRPGTGIYGYT
v_call: TRBV18; cdr3_length: 14; j_call: TRBJ1-2; clone_size: .; cdr3_aa: ASSRQGAGADYGYT
v_call: TRBV6-1; cdr3_length: 13; j_call: TRBJ1-1; clone_size: .; cdr3_aa: ASSGLGTVNTEAF
v_call: TRBV4-1; cdr3_length: 12; j_call: TRBJ2-5; clone_size: .; cdr3_aa: ASSRGTRRETQY
v_call: TRBV5-5; cdr3_length: 12; j_call: TRBJ2-5; clone_size: .; cdr3_aa: ASSLEGLQETQY
v_call: TRBV29-1; cdr3_length: 9; j_call: TRBJ1-2; clone_size: .; cdr3_aa: SARDSYGYT
v_call: TRBV2; cdr3_length: 11; j_call: TRBJ1-1; clone_size: .; cdr3_aa: ASSVTGFTEAF
v_call: TRBV30; cdr3_length: 9; j_call: TRBJ2-7; clone_size: once; cdr3_aa: AWSGAYEQY
v_call: TRBV7-2; cdr3_length: 12; j_call: TRBJ2-7; clone_size: .; cdr3_aa: ASSLSGASWEQY
v_call: TRBV9; cdr3_length: 13; j_call: TRBJ1-2; clone_size: .; cdr3_aa: ASSPGGQASFGYT
v_call: TRBV30; cdr3_length: 12; j_call: TRBJ2-7; clone_size: .; cdr3_aa: AWTPRATTYEQY
v_call: TRBV6-1; cdr3_length: 13; j_call: TRBJ1-1; clone_size: .; cdr3_aa: ASSSTGQPNTEAF
v_call: TRBV5-1; cdr3_length: 14; j_call: TRBJ2-3; clone_size: .; cdr3_aa: ASKRQGGLSTDTQY